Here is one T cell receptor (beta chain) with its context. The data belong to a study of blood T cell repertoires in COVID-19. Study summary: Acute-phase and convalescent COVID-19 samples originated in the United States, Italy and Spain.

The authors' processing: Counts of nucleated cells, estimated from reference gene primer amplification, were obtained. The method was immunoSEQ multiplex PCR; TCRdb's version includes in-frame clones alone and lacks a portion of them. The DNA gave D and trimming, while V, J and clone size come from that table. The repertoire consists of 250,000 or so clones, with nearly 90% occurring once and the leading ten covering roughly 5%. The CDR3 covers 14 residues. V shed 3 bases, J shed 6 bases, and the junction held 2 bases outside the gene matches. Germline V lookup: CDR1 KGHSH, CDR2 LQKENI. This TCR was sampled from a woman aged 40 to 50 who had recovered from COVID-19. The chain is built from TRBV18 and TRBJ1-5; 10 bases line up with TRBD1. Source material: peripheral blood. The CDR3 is CASSPRDRGQPQHF. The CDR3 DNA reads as TGTGCCAGCTCACCGCGGGACAGGGGTCAGCCCCAGCATTTT. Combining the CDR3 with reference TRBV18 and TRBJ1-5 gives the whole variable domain NAGVMQNPRHLVRRRGQEARLRCSPMKGHSHVYWYRQLPEEGLKFMVYLQKENIIDESGMPKERFSAEFPKEGPSILRIQQVVRGDSAAYFCASSPRDRGQPQHFGDGTRLSIL.